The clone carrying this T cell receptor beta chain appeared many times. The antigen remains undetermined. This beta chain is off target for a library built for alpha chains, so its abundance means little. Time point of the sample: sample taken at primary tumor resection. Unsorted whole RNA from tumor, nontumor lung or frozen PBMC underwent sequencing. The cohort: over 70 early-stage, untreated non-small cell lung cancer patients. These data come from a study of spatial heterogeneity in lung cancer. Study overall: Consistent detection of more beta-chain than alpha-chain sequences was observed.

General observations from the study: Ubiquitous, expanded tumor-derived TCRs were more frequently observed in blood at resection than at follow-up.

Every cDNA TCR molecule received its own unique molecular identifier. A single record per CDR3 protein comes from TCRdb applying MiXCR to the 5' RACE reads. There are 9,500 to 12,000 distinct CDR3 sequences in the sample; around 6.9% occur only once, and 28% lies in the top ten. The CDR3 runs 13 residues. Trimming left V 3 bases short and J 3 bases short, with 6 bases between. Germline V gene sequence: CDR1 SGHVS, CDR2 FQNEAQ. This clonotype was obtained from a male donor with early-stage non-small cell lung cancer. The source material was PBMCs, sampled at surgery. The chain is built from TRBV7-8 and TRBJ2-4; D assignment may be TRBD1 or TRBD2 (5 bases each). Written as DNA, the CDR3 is TGTGCCAGCAGCTTTGGGGGCAAAAACATTCAGTACTTC. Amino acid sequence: CASSFGGKNIQYF.